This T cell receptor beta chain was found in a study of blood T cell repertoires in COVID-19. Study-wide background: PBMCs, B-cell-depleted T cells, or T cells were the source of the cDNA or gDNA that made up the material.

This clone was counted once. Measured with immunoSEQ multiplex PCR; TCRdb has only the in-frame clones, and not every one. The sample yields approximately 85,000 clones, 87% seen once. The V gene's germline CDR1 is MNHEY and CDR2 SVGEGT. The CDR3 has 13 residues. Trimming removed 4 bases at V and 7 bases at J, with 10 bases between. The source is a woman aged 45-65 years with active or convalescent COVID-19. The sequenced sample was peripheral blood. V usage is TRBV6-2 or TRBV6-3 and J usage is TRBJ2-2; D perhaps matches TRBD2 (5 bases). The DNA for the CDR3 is TGTGCCAGCAGTTCGGGGATCAACGGGGAGCTGTTTTTT. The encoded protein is CASSSGINGELFF.